This T cell receptor beta chain appears in the sequencing data of a study of OX40 agonist ivuxolimab in advanced cancers. Germline-derived CDR1 and CDR2 are MDHEN and SYDVKM. The V gene end was trimmed by 5 bases and the J gene end by 7 bases; junction bases not matched to a gene: 10. The length of the CDR3 is 16 residues. TCRdb's copy holds only in-frame clones and misses some; the assay was immunoSEQ multiplex PCR. Of 60,000 to 65,000 clones detected, roughly 91% appear once; the ten largest clones hold just under 25%. The TCR comes from an adult with an advanced solid tumor such as melanoma, head and neck, liver or kidney cancer. The sequences come from CD4+ or CD8+ T cells sorted from blood, collected in a trial of the OX40 agonist ivuxolimab. This sequence joins TRBV28 and TRBJ2-4, with TRBD2 matching 11 bases. In DNA form, the CDR3 reads TGTGCCAGCAGTATAGCGGGAGGGTTGGGCCTGAACATTCAGTACTTC. Its translation is CASSIAGGLGLNIQYF.